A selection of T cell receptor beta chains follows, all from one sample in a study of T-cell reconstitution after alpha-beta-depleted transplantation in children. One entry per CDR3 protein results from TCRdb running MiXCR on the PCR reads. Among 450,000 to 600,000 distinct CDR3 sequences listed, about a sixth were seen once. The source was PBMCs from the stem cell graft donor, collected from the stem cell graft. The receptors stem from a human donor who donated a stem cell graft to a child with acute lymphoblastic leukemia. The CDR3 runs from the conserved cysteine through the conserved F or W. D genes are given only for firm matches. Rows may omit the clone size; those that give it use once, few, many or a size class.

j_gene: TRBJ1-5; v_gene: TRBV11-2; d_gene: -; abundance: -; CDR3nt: TGTGCCAGCAGCTTATACACGGATCAGCCCCAGCATTTT; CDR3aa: CASSLYTDQPQHF
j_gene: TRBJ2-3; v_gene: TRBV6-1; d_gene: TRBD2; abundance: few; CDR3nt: TGTGCCAGCACATTGACGCAGCGGGGAGAGCGAGATACGCAGTATTTT; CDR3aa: CASTLTQRGERDTQYF
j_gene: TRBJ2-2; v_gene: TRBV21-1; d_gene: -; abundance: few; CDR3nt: TGTGCCAGCAGCAAAGGAGGGGGCCCGAACACCGGGGAGCTGTTTTTT; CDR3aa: CASSKGGGPNTGELFF
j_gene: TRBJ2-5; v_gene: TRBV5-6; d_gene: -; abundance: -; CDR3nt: TGTGCCAGCAGCTTCGGTACCACCTGGGAGACCCAGTACTTC; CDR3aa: CASSFGTTWETQYF
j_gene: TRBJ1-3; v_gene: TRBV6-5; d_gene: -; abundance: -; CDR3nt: TGTGCCAGCAGTTACTCGGCAACGACGGGCTTCTCTGGAAACACCATATATTTT; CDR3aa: CASSYSATTGFSGNTIYF
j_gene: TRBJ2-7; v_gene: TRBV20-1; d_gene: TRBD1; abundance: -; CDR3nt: TGCAGTGCTAGCCGGACAGGGCCGAATGGAGAGCAGTACTTC; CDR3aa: CSASRTGPNGEQYF
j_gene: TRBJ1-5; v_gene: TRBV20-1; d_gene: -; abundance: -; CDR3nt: TGCAGTGCTAGAGAGCCCGGGGGACTCAATCAGCCCCAGCATTTT; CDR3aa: CSAREPGGLNQPQHF
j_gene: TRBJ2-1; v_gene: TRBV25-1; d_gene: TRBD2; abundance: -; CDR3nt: TGTGCCAGCAGGGGACTAGCGAATGCCTACAATGAGCAGTTCTTC; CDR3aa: CASRGLANAYNEQFF
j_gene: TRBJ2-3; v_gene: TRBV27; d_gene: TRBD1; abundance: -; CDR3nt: TGTGCCAGCAGTTTATTACAGGGGTATAGCACAGATACGCAGTATTTT; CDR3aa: CASSLLQGYSTDTQYF
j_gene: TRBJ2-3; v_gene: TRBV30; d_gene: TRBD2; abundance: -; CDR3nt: TGTGCCTGGAGTGTACCAGCGGGAGGGCCGAAAGATACGCAGTATTTT; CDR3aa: CAWSVPAGGPKDTQYF
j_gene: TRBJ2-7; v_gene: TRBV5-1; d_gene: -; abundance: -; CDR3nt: TGCGCCGGCCCCAGTAGTTCCTACGAGCAGTACTTC; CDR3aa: CAGPSSSYEQYF
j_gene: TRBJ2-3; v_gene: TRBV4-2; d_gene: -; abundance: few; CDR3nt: TGTGCCAGCACCCATCGGGGTGACGGGACGCCCCCCTTATACACAGATACGCAGTATTTT; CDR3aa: CASTHRGDGTPPLYTDTQYF
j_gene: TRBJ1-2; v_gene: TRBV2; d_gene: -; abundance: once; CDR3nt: TGTGCCAGCAATCAAATACAGATCTATGGCTACACCTTC; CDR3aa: CASNQIQIYGYTF
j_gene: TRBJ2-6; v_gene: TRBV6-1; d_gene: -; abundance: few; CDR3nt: TGTGCCAGCACGGCCAGCAGCTCTGGGGCCAACGTCCTGACTTTC; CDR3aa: CASTASSSGANVLTF
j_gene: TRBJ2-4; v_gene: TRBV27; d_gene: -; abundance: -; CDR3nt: TGTGCCAGCAGTATAAGGGGGGTCAAAAACATTCAGTACTTC; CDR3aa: CASSIRGVKNIQYF
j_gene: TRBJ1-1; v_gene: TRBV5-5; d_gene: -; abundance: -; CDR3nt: TGTGCCAGCAGCACGAGGCCCCAGGCGAACACTGAAGCTTTCTTT; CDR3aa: CASSTRPQANTEAFF
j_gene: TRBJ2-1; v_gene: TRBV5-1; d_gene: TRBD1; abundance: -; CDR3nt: TGCGCCAGCAGCTTACGAGGGACAGATTACAATGAGCAGTTCTTC; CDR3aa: CASSLRGTDYNEQFF
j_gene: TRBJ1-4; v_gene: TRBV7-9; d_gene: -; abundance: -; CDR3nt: TGTGCCAGCAGCTTAGGGGAGGGATATCTTCTCGGCGAAAAACTGTTTTTT; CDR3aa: CASSLGEGYLLGEKLFF
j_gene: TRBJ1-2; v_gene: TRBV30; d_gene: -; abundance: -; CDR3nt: TGTGCCTGGAGTGTAACCGGTGATGGCTACACCTTC; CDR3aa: CAWSVTGDGYTF
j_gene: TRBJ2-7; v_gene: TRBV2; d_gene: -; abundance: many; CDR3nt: TGTGCCAGCACCCCGGGATCCTACGAGCAGTACTTC; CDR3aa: CASTPGSYEQYF
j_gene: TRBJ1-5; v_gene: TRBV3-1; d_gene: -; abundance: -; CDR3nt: TGTGCCAGCAGCCGGAGTGTTGGTCAGCCCCAGCATTTT; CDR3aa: CASSRSVGQPQHF
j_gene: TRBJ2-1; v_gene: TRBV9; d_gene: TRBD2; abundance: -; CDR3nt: TGTGCCAGCAGCCATCCTTTAGGACTAGCGGGAGGGCTAGGTGAGCAGTTCTTC; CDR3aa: CASSHPLGLAGGLGEQFF
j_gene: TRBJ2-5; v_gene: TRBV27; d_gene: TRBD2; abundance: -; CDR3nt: TGTGCCAGCAGTTTATCGGCTAGCGGGAGGGCCATTGAGACCCAGTACTTC; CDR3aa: CASSLSASGRAIETQYF
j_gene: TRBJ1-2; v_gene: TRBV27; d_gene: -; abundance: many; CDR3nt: TGTGCCAGCAGTCCAACAGGGAACTATGGCTACACCTTC; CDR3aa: CASSPTGNYGYTF
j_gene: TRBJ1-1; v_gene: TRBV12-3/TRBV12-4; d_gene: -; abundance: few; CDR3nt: TGTGCCAGCAGTCGCACTGAAGCTTTCTTT; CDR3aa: CASSRTEAFF
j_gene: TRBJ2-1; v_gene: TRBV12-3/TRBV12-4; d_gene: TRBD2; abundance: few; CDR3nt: TGTGCCTGCAGTTTGGGCCGGCAGGGGACTAGCGGGAGATACAATGAGCAGTTCTTC; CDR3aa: CACSLGRQGTSGRYNEQFF
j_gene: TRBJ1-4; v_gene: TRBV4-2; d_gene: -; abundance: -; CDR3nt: TGTGCCAGCAGCCAGGAGTCGGCAACTAATGAAAAACTGTTTTTT; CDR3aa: CASSQESATNEKLFF
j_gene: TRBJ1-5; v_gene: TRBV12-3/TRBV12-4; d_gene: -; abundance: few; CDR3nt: TGTGCCAGCAGCCCGGGACAATCTACGAATCAGCCCCAGCATTTT; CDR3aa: CASSPGQSTNQPQHF
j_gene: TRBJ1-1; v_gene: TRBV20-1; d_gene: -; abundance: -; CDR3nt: TGCAGTGCCCCCACCCTAGGGTCGCTGAACACTGAAGCTTTCTTT; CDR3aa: CSAPTLGSLNTEAFF
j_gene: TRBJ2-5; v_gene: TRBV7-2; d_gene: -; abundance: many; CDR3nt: TGTGCCAGCAGCTTAGCAGTTTACGAGACCCAGTACTTC; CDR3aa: CASSLAVYETQYF
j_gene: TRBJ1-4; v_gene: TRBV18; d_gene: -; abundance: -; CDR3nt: TGTGCCAGCTCACCTCGCGATAGTCGGAGGGAAAAACTGTTTTTT; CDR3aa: CASSPRDSRREKLFF
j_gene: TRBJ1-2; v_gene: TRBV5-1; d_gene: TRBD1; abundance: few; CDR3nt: TGCGCCAGCAGCCCCACCTCCGGGGACAGCTATGGCTACACCTTC; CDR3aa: CASSPTSGDSYGYTF
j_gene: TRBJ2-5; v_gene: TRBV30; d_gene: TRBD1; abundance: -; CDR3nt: TGTGCCTGGAGTACCCCACAGGGGTGGAAGGCCCAGTACTTC; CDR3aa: CAWSTPQGWKAQYF
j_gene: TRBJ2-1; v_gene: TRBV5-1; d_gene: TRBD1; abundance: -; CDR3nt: TGCGCCAGCAGCAACCGACAGGGGTACCAACCCCACAATGAGCAGTTCTTC; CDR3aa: CASSNRQGYQPHNEQFF
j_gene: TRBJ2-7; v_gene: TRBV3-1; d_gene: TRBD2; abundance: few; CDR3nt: TGTGCCAGCAGCCAATTAGCGGGGAGCTACGAGCAGTACTTC; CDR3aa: CASSQLAGSYEQYF
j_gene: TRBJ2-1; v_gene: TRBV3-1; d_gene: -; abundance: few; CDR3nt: TGTGCCAGCAGCCTGACTCCCAGCTCCTACAATGAGCAGTTCTTC; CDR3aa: CASSLTPSSYNEQFF
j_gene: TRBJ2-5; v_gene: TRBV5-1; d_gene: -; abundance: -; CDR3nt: TGCGCCAGCAGCTTGCTGAGGGGGGCTCAAGAGACCCAGTACTTC; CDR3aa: CASSLLRGAQETQYF
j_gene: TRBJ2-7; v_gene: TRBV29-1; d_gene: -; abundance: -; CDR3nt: TGCAGCGTTGAGATAGTAACAGGCGGTAACGAGCAGTACTTC; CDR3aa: CSVEIVTGGNEQYF